This T cell receptor (beta chain) was profiled in a study of blood T cell repertoires in COVID-19. The method was immunoSEQ multiplex PCR; TCRdb's version includes in-frame clones alone and lacks a portion of them. The sample holds 400,000 to 500,000 clones; around 86% are singletons and the top ten take over 1.3%. Trimming took off 1 base at V and 1 base at J, with 19 bases between the two ends. Germline V gene data show CDR1 as MGHRA and CDR2 as YSYEKL. This CDR3 region has 18 residues. The clonotype originates from a woman in her thirties with active or convalescent COVID-19. Material: peripheral blood. The chain links TRBV4-1 to TRBJ1-1; TRBD1 might be the D (6 bases). CDR3 region: CASSQAVGTPVENTEAFF. The CDR3 bases are TGCGCCAGCAGCCAAGCAGTCGGGACACCGGTGGAGAACACTGAAGCTTTCTTT.